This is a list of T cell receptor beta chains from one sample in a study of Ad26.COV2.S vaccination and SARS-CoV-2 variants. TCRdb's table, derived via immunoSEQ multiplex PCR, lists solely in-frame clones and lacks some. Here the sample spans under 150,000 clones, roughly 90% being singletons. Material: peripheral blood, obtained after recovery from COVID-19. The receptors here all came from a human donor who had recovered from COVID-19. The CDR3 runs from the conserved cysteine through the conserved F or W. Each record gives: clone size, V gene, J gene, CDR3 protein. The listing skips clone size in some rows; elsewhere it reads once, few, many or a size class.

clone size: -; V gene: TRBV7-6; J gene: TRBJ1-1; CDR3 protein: CASSLTTNTEAFF
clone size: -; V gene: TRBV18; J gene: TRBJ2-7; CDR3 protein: CASSPWRSYEQYF
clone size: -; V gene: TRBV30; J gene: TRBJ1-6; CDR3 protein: CAWSGSQFSPLHF
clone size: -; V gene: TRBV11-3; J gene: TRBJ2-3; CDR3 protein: CASSSAGGRVDTQYF
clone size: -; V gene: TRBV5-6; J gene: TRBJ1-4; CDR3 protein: CASSLGGREMVQKLFF
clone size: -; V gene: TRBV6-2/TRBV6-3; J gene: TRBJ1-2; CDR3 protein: CASSYFGGDYGYTF
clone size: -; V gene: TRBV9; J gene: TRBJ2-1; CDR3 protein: CASSADLAANEQFF
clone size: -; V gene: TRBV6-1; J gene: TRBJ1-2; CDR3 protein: CASSEALGQGAYGYTF
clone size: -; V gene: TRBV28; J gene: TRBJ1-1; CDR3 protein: CASSLYLQGADLTEAFF
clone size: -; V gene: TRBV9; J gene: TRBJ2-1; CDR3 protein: CASSPGVNEQFF
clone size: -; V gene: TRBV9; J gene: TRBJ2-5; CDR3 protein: CASSVAPAGVIQETQYF
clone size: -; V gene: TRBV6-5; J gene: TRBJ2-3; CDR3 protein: CASSYSDTQYF
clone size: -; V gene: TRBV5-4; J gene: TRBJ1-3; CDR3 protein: CASSLLGDTSSGNTIYF
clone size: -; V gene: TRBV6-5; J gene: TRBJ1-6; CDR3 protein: CASSYSSNSPLHF
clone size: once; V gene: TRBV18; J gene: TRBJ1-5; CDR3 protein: CASSEAGGNQPQHF
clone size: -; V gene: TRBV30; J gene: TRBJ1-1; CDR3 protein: CAWRRQGWTEAFF
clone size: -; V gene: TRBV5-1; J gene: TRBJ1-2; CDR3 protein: CASSLAPSYGYTF
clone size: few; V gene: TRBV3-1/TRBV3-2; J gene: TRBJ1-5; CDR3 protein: CASSQAGNSNQPQHF
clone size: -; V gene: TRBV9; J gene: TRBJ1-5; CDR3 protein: CASSVGTGGSQPQHF
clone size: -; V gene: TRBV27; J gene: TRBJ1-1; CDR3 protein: CASFSMGAQIEAFF
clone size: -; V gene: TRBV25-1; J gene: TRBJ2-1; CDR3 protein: CASSEPGQGANEQFF
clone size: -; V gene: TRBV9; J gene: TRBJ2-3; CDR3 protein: CASRADSTDTQYF
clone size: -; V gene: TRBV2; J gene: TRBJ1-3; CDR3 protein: CASSGQGSGNTIYF
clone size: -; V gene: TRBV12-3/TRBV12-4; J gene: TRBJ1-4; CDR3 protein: CASSRSEDEKLFF
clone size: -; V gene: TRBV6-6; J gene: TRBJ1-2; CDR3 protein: CASRDTGLYGYTF
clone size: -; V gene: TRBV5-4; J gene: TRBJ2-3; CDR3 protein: CASSGRRDETDTQYF
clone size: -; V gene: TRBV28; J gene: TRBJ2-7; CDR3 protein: CASSFGDTFSYEQYF
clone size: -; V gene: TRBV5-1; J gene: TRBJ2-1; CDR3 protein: CASSLGPGGKLTYNEQFF
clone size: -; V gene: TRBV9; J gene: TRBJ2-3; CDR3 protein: CASSGMTDTQYF
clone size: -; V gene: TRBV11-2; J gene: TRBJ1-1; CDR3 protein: CASSLTGTEAFF
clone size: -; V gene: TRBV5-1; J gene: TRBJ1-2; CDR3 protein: CASSLAGGAGYTF
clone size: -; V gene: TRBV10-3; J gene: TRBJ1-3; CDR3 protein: CAISEGPLGTIYF
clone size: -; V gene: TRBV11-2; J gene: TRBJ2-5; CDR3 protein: CASSLATRASGGQETQYF
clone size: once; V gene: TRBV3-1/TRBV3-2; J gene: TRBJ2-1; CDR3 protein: CASSRRGGLSSYNEQFF
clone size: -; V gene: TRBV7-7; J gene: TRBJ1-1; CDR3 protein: CASSLARGGNTEAFF
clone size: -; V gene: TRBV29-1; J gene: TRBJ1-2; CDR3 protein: CSVTGEYGYTF
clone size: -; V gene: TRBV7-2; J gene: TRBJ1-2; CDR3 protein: CASSLEAGGGYTF
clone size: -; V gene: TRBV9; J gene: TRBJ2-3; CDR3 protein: CASSVGGGAFTDTQYF
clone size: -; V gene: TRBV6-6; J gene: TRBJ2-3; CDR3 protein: CASSPLAGGRPGSVADTQYF
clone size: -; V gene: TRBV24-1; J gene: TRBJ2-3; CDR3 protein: CATSDSGTGGIDTQYF
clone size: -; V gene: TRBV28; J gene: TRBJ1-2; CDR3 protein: CASSPHHREGGYTF
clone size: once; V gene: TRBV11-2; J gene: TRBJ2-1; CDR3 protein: CASRNFSYNEQFF
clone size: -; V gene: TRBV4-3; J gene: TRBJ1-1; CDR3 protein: CASSQDPAGSTEAFF
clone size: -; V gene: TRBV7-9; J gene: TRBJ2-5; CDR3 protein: CASSQDSLQETQYF
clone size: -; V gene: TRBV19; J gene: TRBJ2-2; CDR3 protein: CASSIQLGMSGELFF
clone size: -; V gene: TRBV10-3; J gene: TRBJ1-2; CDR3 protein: CASAVGEGQNYGYTF
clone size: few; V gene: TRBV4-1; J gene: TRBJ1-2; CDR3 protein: CASSQDEIVGTGRYGYTF
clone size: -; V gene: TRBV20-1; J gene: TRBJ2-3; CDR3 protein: CSASNTPDGTDTQYF
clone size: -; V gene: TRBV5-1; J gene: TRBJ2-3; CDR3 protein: CASSGFSGGTSTDTQYF
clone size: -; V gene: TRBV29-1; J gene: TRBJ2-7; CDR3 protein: CSVRTGDSYEQYF